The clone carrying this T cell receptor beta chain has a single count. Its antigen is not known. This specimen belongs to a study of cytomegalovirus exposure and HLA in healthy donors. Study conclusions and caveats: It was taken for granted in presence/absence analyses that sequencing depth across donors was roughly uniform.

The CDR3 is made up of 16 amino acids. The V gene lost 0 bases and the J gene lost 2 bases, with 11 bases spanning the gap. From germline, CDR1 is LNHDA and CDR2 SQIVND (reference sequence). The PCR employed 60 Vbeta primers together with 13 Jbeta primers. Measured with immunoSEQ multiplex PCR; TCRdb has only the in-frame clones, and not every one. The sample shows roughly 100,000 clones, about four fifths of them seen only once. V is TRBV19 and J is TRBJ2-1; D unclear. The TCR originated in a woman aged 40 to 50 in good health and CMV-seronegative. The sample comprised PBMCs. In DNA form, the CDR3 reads TGTGCCAGTAGTATAGAGGGCAGTACTCCCTACAATGAGCAGTTCTTC. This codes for CASSIEGSTPYNEQFF.